Reported below is one TCR beta chain. Its recognized antigen is unknown. No much larger clone exists at a distance of one base, and base qualities are not known. The germline V gene encodes CDR1 SEHNR and CDR2 FQNEAQ (reference sequence). V and J are truncated by 2 bases and 7 bases respectively, leaving an intervening sequence of 9 bases. The CDR3 runs 14 residues from the cysteine to the phenylalanine. The only DNA kept is the CDR3, 42 bases in frame from the first base. Chronic pancreatitis pancreas tissue was obtained from patients undergoing total pancreatectomy with islet autotransplantation (TPIAT). No known history of diabetes was present in the included chronic pancreatitis patients. For TCRbeta sequencing, genomic DNA was pulled straight from bulk pancreas tissue, skipping any T cell sorting. No particular cause of disease was identified in patients with idiopathic chronic pancreatitis. At two US centers, pancreas tissues from patients and organ donors were collected on a consecutive basis.

These data belong to a study of immune characteristics of hereditary and idiopathic chronic pancreatitis. A note on the overall study: Local pancreatic immune cells and TCRbeta repertoires were profiled in hereditary and idiopathic chronic pancreatitis and were compared with control organ donor pancreases. TCRbeta sequencing was performed on 4 or 5 control pancreases, under 10 hereditary chronic pancreatitis pancreases and roughly 6 idiopathic chronic pancreatitis pancreases. The gDNA-based approach was selected because the approach required minimal in vitro experimental manipulation of T cells infiltrating the pancreas. On the study overall, not on this receptor specifically: Hereditary and idiopathic chronic pancreatitis differed in Vbeta-Jbeta gene family usage, including TRBV10, TRBV19, TRBV23 and TRBV5. Because patient tissue could only be obtained at the time of TPIAT, differences in disease duration may have influenced the immune findings. Compared with controls, TCRbeta repertoire diversity was significantly higher and clonality was lower in both chronic pancreatitis groups. Among about 12 chronic pancreatitis patients, the number of productive TCR rearrangements showed a positive correlation with disease severity scores. The study did not include chronic pancreatitis caused by alcohol use.

Receptors were amplified or captured by the immunoSEQ multiplex PCR assay. The TCRbeta CDR3 region and adjacent sequences were amplified and sequenced from pancreatic genomic DNA. As for the authors' bioinformatics: Repertoire diversity was assessed as a mean normalized Shannon-Wiener index, and productive clonality and productive rearrangement counts were also measured. Control and chronic pancreatitis repertoire metrics were compared with the nonparametric Mann-Whitney U test. A shared clonotype was defined as a CDR3beta sequence with the same amino acid composition and length across subjects. The immuneACCESS repertoire file appears here via TCRdb, limited to in-frame rearrangements. These files lack a portion of the clones; in checked studies, under half of the deficit traces to unresolved V genes, and the cause of the others is not known. V and J calls and clone size are copied from that table; D and trimming were computed from the DNA. In all, the sample holds approximately 9,400 clones, and around 79% of those were seen once. The top ten constitute approximately 14% of the sample.

This receptor was obtained from a human donor with chronic pancreatitis. The sequence is built from TRBV7-9 and TRBJ1-6; TRBD1 is possibly the D segment (6 matching bases). The sequenced sample consisted of pancreas tissue with idiopathic chronic pancreatitis. In the paper's terms, the cell subset or site label means: chronic pancreatitis without an identified cause. The nucleotide sequence reads as follows: TGTGCCAGCAGCTTACAGGGGCCCAATTCACCCCTCCACTTT. This sequence encodes CASSLQGPNSPLHF.